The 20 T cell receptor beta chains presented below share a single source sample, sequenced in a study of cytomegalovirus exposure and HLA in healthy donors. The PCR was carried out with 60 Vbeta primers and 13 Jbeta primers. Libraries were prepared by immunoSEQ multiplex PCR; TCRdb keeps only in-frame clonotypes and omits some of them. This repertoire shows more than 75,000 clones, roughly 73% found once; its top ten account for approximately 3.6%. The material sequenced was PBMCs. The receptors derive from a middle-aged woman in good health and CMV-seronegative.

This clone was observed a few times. This CDR3 is CASSLDKLNEKLFF. In DNA form, the CDR3 reads TGTGCCAGCAGCCTGGACAAACTTAATGAAAAACTGTTTTTT. J is TRBJ1-4 and V is TRBV28; a possible D gene is TRBD1 (5 bases). CDR1 is MDHEN, CDR2 SYDVKM, per germline. The V end lost 6 bases, the J end lost 4 bases, and 12 bases lay between the germline ends. The CDR3 covers 14 residues.

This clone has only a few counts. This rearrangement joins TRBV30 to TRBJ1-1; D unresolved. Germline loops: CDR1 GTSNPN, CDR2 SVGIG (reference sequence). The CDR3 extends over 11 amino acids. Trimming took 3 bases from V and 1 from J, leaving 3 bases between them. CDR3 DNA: TGTGCCTGGAGCAAGAACACTGAAGCTTTCTTT. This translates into CAWSKNTEAFF.

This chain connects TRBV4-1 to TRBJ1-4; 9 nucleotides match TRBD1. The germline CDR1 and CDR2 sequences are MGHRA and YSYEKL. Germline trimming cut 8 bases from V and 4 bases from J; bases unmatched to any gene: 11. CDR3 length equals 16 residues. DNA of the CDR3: TGCGCCAGCGAACCAATACCGGGACAGGGTAATGAAAAACTGTTTTTT. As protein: CASEPIPGQGNEKLFF.

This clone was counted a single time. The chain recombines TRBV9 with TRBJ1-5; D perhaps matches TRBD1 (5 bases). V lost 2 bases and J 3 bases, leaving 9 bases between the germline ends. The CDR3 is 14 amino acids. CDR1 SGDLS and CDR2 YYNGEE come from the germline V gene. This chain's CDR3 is CASSVGQNNQPQHF. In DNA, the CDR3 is TGTGCCAGCAGCGTCGGACAAAACAATCAGCCCCAGCATTTT.

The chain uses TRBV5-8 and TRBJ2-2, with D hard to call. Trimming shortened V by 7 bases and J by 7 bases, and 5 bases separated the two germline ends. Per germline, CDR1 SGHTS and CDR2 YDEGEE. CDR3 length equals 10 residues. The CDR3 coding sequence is TGTGCCAGCTCTAACGGGGAGCTGTTTTTT. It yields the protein CASSNGELFF.

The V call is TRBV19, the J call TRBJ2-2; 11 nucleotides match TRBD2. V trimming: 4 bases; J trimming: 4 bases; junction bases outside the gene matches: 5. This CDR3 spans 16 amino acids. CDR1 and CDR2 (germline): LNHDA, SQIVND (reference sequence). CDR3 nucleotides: TGTGCCAGTAGTAATAGCGGGGGGGCTGTCACCGGGGAGCTGTTTTTT. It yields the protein CASSNSGGAVTGELFF.

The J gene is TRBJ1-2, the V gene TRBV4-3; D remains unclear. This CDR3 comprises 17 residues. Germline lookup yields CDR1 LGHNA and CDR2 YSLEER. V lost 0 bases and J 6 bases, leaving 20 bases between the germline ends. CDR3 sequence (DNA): TGCGCCAGCAGCCAAGATTCGCGGGCTCCTATTCAAGATGGCTACACCTTC. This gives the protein CASSQDSRAPIQDGYTF.

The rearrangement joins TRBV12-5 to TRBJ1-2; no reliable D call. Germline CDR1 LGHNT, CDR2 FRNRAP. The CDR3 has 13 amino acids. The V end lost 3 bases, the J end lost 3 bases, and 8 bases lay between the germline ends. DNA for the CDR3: TGTGCTAGTGGTTTCTTAGCTTACTATGGCTACACCTTC. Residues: CASGFLAYYGYTF.

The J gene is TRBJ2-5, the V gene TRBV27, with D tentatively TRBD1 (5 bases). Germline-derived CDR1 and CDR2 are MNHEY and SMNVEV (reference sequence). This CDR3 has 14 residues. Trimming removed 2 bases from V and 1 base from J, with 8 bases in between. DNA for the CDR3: TGTGCCAGCAGTTTAGGAAGGGGCCAAGAGACCCAGTACTTC. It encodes CASSLGRGQETQYF.

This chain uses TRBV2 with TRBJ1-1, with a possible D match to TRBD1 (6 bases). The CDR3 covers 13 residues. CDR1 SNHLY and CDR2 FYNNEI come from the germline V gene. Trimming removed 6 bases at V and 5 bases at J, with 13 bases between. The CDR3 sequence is CASSPGVWTEAFF. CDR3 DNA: TGTGCCAGCAGCCCAGGGGTTTGGACTGAAGCTTTCTTT.

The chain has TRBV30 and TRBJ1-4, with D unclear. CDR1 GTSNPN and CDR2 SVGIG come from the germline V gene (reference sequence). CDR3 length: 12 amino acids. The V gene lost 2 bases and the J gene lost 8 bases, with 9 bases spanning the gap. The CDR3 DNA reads TGTGCCTGGAGTACCGAGCGAGAAAAACTGTTTTTT. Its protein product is CAWSTEREKLFF.

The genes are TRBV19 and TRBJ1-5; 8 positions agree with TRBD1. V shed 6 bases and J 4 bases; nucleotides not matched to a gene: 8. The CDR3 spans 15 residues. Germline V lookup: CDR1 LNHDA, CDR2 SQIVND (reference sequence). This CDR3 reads CASSLRTGLNQPQHF. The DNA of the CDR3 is TGTGCCAGTAGCCTCAGGACAGGGCTTAATCAGCCCCAGCATTTT.

CDR3 sequence: CASSKPGLESSYEQYF. CDR3 sequence (DNA): TGTGCCAGCAGCAAGCCGGGACTAGAAAGCTCCTACGAGCAGTACTTC. This chain joins TRBV11-2 and TRBJ2-7, with 8 nucleotides matching TRBD2. V was clipped by 5 bases and J by 0 bases; unmatched bases: 9. The CDR3 sequence is 16 residues long. Germline CDR1 is SGHAT and CDR2 is FQNNGV.

As DNA, the CDR3 is TGTGCCAGCGATAAGGGCGGGGACAATCAGCCCCAGCATTTT. Protein: CASDKGGDNQPQHF. V usage is TRBV7-9 and J usage is TRBJ1-5; the D is unclear. The CDR3 loop spans 14 amino acids. Germline lookup yields CDR1 SEHNR and CDR2 FQNEAQ (reference sequence). V was shortened by 8 bases and J by 3 bases, with 14 bases between the two germline ends. Complete variable domain (other parts from reference TRBV7-9 and TRBJ1-5): DTGVSQNPRHKITKRGQNVTFRCDPISEHNRLYWYRQTLGQGPEFLTYFQNEAQLEKSRLLSDRFSAERPKGSFSTLEIQRTEQGDSAMYLCASDKGGDNQPQHFGDGTRLSIL.

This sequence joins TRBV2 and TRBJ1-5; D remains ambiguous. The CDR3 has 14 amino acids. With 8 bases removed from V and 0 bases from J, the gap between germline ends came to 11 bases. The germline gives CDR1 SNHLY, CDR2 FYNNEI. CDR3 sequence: CASGYIYSNQPQHF. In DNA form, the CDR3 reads TGTGCCAGCGGTTACATTTATAGCAATCAGCCCCAGCATTTT.

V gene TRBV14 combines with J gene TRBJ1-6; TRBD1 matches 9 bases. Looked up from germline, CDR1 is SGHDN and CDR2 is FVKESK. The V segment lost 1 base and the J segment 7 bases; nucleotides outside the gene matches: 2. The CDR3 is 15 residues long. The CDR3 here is CASSQAGQGNSPLHF. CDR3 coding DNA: TGTGCCAGCAGCCAAGCGGGACAGGGAAATTCACCCCTCCACTTT.

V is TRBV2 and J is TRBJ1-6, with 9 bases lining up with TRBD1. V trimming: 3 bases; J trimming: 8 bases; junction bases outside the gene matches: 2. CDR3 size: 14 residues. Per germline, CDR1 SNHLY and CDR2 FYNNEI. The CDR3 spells CASSDGQGYSPLHF. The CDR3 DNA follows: TGTGCCAGCAGTGACGGACAGGGGTATTCACCCCTCCACTTT. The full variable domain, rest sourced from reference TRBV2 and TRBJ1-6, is EPEVTQTPSHQVTQMGQEVILRCVPISNHLYFYWYRQILGQKVEFLVSFYNNEISEKSEIFDDQFSVERPDGSNFTLKIRSTKLEDSAMYFCASSDGQGYSPLHFGNGTRLTVT.

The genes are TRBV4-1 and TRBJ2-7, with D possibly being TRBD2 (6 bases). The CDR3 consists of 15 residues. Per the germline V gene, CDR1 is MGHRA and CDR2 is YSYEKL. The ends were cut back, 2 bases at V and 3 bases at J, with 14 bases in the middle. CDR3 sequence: CASSQPTRGNYEQYF. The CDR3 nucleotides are TGCGCCAGCAGCCAACCGACTAGGGGAAACTACGAGCAGTACTTC.

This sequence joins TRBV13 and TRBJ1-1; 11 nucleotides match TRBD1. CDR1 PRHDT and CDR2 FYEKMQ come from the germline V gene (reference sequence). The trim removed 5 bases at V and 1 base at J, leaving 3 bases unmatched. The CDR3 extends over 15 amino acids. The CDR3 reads CASSPGQGGNTEAFF. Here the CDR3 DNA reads TGTGCCAGCAGCCCGGGACAGGGGGGGAACACTGAAGCTTTCTTT.

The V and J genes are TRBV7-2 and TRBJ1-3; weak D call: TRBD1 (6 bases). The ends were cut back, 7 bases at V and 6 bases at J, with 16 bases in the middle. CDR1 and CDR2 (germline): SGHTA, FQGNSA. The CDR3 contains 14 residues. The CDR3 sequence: CASMATGSANTIYF. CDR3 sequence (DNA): TGTGCCAGCATGGCCACAGGGTCGGCAAACACCATATATTTT.